Listed here are 28 T cell receptor beta chains from one sample, sequenced in a study of CD8+ T cells in alopecia areata. Sample treatment: oral pan-JAK inhibitor, 5-10 mg twice daily. It was cDNA, reverse transcribed from extracted RNA, that served as the sequencing template. TCRdb's table, derived via immunoSEQ multiplex PCR, lists solely in-frame clones and lacks some. Of more than 90,000 clones listed, 50% to 75% are singletons. The specimen comprised CD8+ T cells sorted from blood, sampled at week 24, from a patient treated with tofacitinib. These receptors were obtained from a human donor with alopecia areata.

There are a few counts of this clone. The J gene is TRBJ2-3, the V gene TRBV29-1; D call uncertain. Germline lookup yields CDR1 SQVTM and CDR2 ANQGSEA. This CDR3 is 15 amino acids long. Trimming cost V 6 bases and J 0 bases, with 16 bases left between them. CDR3 amino acids: CSVHSRTASTDTQYF. The CDR3 DNA reads TGCAGCGTCCACAGCCGGACCGCGAGCACAGATACGCAGTATTTT.

This rearrangement joins TRBV5-1 to TRBJ2-6; no reliable D call. Germline V lookup: CDR1 SGHRS, CDR2 YFSETQ. The V end was cut by 0 bases, the J end by 2 bases, with 18 bases between. CDR3 length: 19 residues. CDR3 nucleotides: TGCGCCAGCAGCTTGGGCGTGCTTAGGCGGTTAACTGGGGCCAACGTCCTGACTTTC. Its translation is CASSLGVLRRLTGANVLTF.

The CDR3 DNA reads TGTGCCAGCAGCGCAGACAGGGGGCACATAGATACGCAGTATTTT. Amino acid sequence: CASSADRGHIDTQYF. The rearrangement joins TRBV9 to TRBJ2-3, with TRBD1 identical over 10 bases. This CDR3 spans 15 amino acids. Germline assignment: CDR1 SGDLS and CDR2 YYNGEE. The V segment lost 3 bases and the J segment 5 bases; nucleotides outside the gene matches: 6.

This clone has a handful of counts. J is TRBJ2-1 and V is TRBV25-1; 8 bases are shared with TRBD2. The CDR3 has 11 amino acids. Germline V gene sequence: CDR1 MGHDK, CDR2 SYGVNS. In DNA form, the CDR3 reads TGTGCGACTAGCGTCGACAATGAGCAGTTCTTC. Its translation is CATSVDNEQFF.

The gene calls are TRBV7-9 and TRBJ1-2; 8 bases match TRBD1. V shed 3 bases and J 0 bases; nucleotides not matched to a gene: 3. CDR1 is SEHNR and CDR2 is FQNEAQ in the germline V gene (reference sequence). This CDR3 is 15 amino acids long. This CDR3 reads CASSFGTGANYGYTF. CDR3 nucleotide sequence: TGTGCCAGCAGCTTTGGGACAGGCGCTAACTATGGCTACACCTTC.

The chain employs TRBV5-6 and TRBJ2-2, with D tentatively TRBD1 (7 bases). CDR3 length: 15 amino acids. Trimming took off 4 bases at V and 4 bases at J, with 14 bases between the two ends. Germline values: CDR1 SGHDT, CDR2 YYEEEE. The CDR3 DNA is TGTGCCAGCAGCCGGGGGACAGTACTCACCGGGGAGCTGTTTTTT. Its translation is CASSRGTVLTGELFF.

To note about this clone: The identical CDR3 is also encoded by other nucleotide sequences in the sample. The chain uses TRBV30 and TRBJ1-1; D is ambiguous. Germline assignment: CDR1 GTSNPN and CDR2 SVGIG (reference sequence). The CDR3 is made up of 13 amino acids. Trimming left V 1 base short and J 0 bases short, with 6 bases between. CDR3: CAWSEGMNTEAFF. As DNA, the CDR3 is TGTGCCTGGAGTGAAGGTATGAACACTGAAGCTTTCTTT. Combining the CDR3 with reference TRBV30 and TRBJ1-1 gives the whole variable domain SQTIHQWPATLVQPVGSPLSLECTVEGTSNPNLYWYRQAAGRGLQLLFYSVGIGQISSEVPQNLSASRPQDRQFILSSKKLLLSDSGFYLCAWSEGMNTEAFFGQGTRLTVV.

This clone was detected once. The chain combines TRBV29-1 with TRBJ2-7, with 7 bases aligning to TRBD1. V lost 7 bases and J lost 0; bases outside the gene matches: 6. This CDR3 has 13 residues. Germline V gene data show CDR1 as SQVTM and CDR2 as ANQGSEA. This CDR3 reads CSARRDSSYEQYF. In DNA form, the CDR3 reads TGCAGCGCTCGACGGGACAGCTCCTACGAGCAGTACTTC.

This chain uses TRBV2 with TRBJ2-2; D gene uncertain. The CDR3 contains 12 residues. The germline V gene has CDR1 SNHLY and CDR2 FYNNEI. The V gene lost 7 bases and the J gene lost 6 bases, with 9 bases spanning the gap. This CDR3 is CASNLGSGELFF. CDR3 DNA sequence: TGTGCCAGCAATCTAGGATCCGGGGAGCTGTTTTTT. Drawing the rest from reference TRBV2 and TRBJ2-2, the complete variable domain is EPEVTQTPSHQVTQMGQEVILRCVPISNHLYFYWYRQILGQKVEFLVSFYNNEISEKSEIFDDQFSVERPDGSNFTLKIRSTKLEDSAMYFCASNLGSGELFFGEGSRLTVL.

The chain has TRBV5-4 and TRBJ1-2, with D tentatively TRBD1 (6 bases). This CDR3 has 13 amino acids. V was clipped by 4 bases and J by 2 bases, with 9 bases between them. CDR1 and CDR2 from the germline V gene are SGHNT and YYREEE (reference sequence). The CDR3 DNA reads TGTGCCAGCAGCCCCACAGGGAACTATGGCTACACCTTC. Translation: CASSPTGNYGYTF.

The chain has TRBV13 and TRBJ1-2; D is undetermined. Trimming shortened V by 0 bases and J by 8 bases, and 7 bases separated the two germline ends. Looked up from germline, CDR1 is PRHDT and CDR2 is FYEKMQ (reference sequence). The CDR3 extends over 12 amino acids. This CDR3 reads CASSLGTGGYTF. The DNA of the CDR3 is TGTGCCAGCAGCTTAGGTACGGGGGGCTACACCTTC.

V is TRBV2 and J is TRBJ1-5; the D gene is possibly TRBD1 (5 bases). V lost 1 base to trimming and J lost 4 bases, with 8 bases between them. Germline V gene sequence: CDR1 SNHLY, CDR2 FYNNEI. The CDR3 runs to 14 residues. In nucleotides, the CDR3 is TGTGCCAGCAGTGAAGGGGACCAGAATCAGCCCCAGCATTTT. Protein sequence: CASSEGDQNQPQHF.

The V gene is TRBV6-5, the J gene TRBJ2-6; the D gene is possibly TRBD1 (5 bases). Trimming removed 2 bases at V and 0 bases at J, with 5 bases between. The germline V gene has CDR1 MNHEY and CDR2 SVGAGI. CDR3 size: 15 residues. This CDR3 reads CASSYDSSGANVLTF. CDR3 DNA: TGTGCCAGCAGTTACGACAGCTCTGGGGCCAACGTCCTGACTTTC.

The chain combines TRBV6-5 with TRBJ2-1; 7 nucleotides line up with TRBD1. Germline assignment: CDR1 MNHEY and CDR2 SVGAGI. V was pared by 2 bases and J by 11 bases, with 6 bases of the junction left unmatched. CDR3 length equals 13 residues. The DNA of the CDR3 is TGTGCCAGCAGTTACCAAGAACAGGGGCAGCAGTTCTTC. The encoded protein is CASSYQEQGQQFF.

This CDR3 is CAWDTDSEAFF. For the CDR3, the DNA is TGTGCCTGGGATACAGACAGTGAAGCTTTCTTT. V is TRBV30 and J is TRBJ1-1, with a weak D call TRBD1 (5 bases). The V gene lost 5 bases and the J gene lost 7 bases, with 11 bases spanning the gap. This CDR3 is built from 11 residues. Germline V gives CDR1 GTSNPN, CDR2 SVGIG (reference sequence).

The chain is built from TRBV7-9 and TRBJ1-2, with 7 bases fitting TRBD1. CDR1 and CDR2 from the germline V gene are SEHNR and FQNEAQ (reference sequence). This CDR3 is 14 amino acids long. The ends lost 4 bases at V and 4 bases at J; junction bases unmatched: 6. CDR3 in amino acids: CASSSSDRSYGYTF. As DNA, the CDR3 is TGTGCCAGCAGCTCGTCGGACAGGAGCTATGGCTACACCTTC.

This clone was found a few times. The chain has TRBV14 and TRBJ2-1; D remains ambiguous. The CDR3 is 15 amino acids. Germline CDR1 SGHDN, CDR2 FVKESK. Trimming left V 4 bases short and J 0 bases short, with 10 bases between. The DNA of the CDR3 is TGTGCCAGCAGCCCGACGGATCCCTCCTACAATGAGCAGTTCTTC. It specifies CASSPTDPSYNEQFF.

CDR3 in DNA: TGTGCCATCGCTGGGACGGCGATTGAAGCTTTCTTT. Translated, it gives CAIAGTAIEAFF. This rearrangement joins TRBV10-3 to TRBJ1-1; weak D call: TRBD1 (5 bases). Germline CDR1 ENHRY, CDR2 SYGVKD. The CDR3 runs 12 residues. V was trimmed by 8 bases and J by 7 bases, leaving 14 bases between them.

This chain connects TRBV14 to TRBJ2-5; possible D gene TRBD2, 5 bases. This CDR3 has 14 residues. Germline CDR1 is SGHDN and CDR2 is FVKESK. The V end lost 4 bases, the J end lost 5 bases, and 14 bases lay between the germline ends. The chain's CDR3 is CASSLTRSGETQYF. CDR3 DNA: TGTGCCAGCAGCCTCACGAGGTCGGGGGAGACCCAGTACTTC.

In its sample, this clone was seen a few times. The V gene is TRBV4-2, the J gene TRBJ1-1, with D possibly TRBD1 on 5 matching bases. Germline CDR1 and CDR2: LGHNA and YNFKEQ. CDR3 length: 16 residues. The ends were cut back, 4 bases at V and 3 bases at J, with 18 bases in the middle. CDR3 nucleotide sequence: TGTGCCAGCAGCCCTCTACCGACAGTGGCTGACACTGAAGCTTTCTTT. The encoded protein is CASSPLPTVADTEAFF.

The rearrangement links TRBV27 to TRBJ2-7; 10 nucleotides align to TRBD1. The CDR3 is 14 residues long. The junction had 4 bases not matched to a gene; V was cut back by 5 bases and J by 3 bases. CDR1 is MNHEY and CDR2 is SMNVEV in the germline V gene (reference sequence). CDR3 DNA sequence: TGTGCCAGCAGTCCTAGGACAGGGGGCTACGAGCAGTACTTC. It translates to CASSPRTGGYEQYF.

The J gene is TRBJ1-5, the V gene TRBV28; D unclear. Germline V gives CDR1 MDHEN, CDR2 SYDVKM. V was pared by 7 bases and J by 5 bases, with 15 bases between. CDR3 length: 14 amino acids. CDR3 coding DNA: TGTGCCAGCACCACCCGCAGGTCGGATCAGCCCCAGCATTTT. This codes for CASTTRRSDQPQHF.

The rearrangement joins TRBV7-9 to TRBJ2-5; D gene uncertain. CDR3 length: 12 amino acids. Trimming removed 2 bases from V and 4 bases from J, with 5 bases in between. The germline V gene encodes CDR1 SEHNR and CDR2 FQNEAQ (reference sequence). CDR3 region: CASSLTTETQYF. CDR3 nucleotides: TGTGCCAGCAGCTTAACGACAGAGACCCAGTACTTC.

This CDR3 is CSVAGDRSTDTQYF. In DNA form, the CDR3 reads TGCAGCGTTGCCGGGGACAGAAGCACAGATACGCAGTATTTT. The chain carries TRBV29-1 and TRBJ2-3; 7 bases match TRBD1. CDR1 is SQVTM and CDR2 is ANQGSEA in the germline V gene. The trim removed 4 bases at V and 0 bases at J, leaving 4 bases unmatched. The CDR3 is 14 residues long.

This chain connects TRBV27 to TRBJ2-3, with D possibly being TRBD2 (6 bases). This CDR3 comprises 14 residues. V lost 3 bases, J lost 5 bases, and 12 bases lay in between. From germline, CDR1 is MNHEY and CDR2 SMNVEV (reference sequence). Here the CDR3 DNA reads TGTGCCAGCAGTTTGCCAGGGAGGCTAGATACGCAGTATTTT. This encodes CASSLPGRLDTQYF.

V and J are TRBV7-9 and TRBJ1-5, with 7 bases aligning to TRBD1. This CDR3 spans 14 amino acids. V was clipped by 4 bases and J by 4 bases; unmatched bases: 4. Germline assignment: CDR1 SEHNR and CDR2 FQNEAQ (reference sequence). The CDR3 here is CASSSSTGNQPQHF. In nucleotides, the CDR3 is TGTGCCAGCAGCTCCTCGACAGGGAATCAGCCCCAGCATTTT.

The V and J genes are TRBV6-5 and TRBJ1-2; D gene uncertain. The V gene's germline CDR1 is MNHEY and CDR2 SVGAGI. Trimming left V 6 bases short and J 5 bases short, with 16 bases between. This CDR3 is built from 14 residues. CDR3 bases: TGTGCCAGCAGACCTTCACACGTACCTTATGGCTACACCTTC. This sequence encodes CASRPSHVPYGYTF.

This chain joins TRBV4-3 and TRBJ2-3, with D perhaps matching TRBD1 or TRBD2 (5 bases each). Per the germline V gene, CDR1 is LGHNA and CDR2 is YSLEER. Trimming took 0 bases from V and 1 from J, leaving 11 bases between them. This CDR3 comprises 16 residues. For the CDR3, the DNA is TGCGCCAGCAGCCAAGACAGAGGGGTGGGCACAGATACGCAGTATTTT. This codes for CASSQDRGVGTDTQYF.